The next 26 T cell receptor beta chains were all read from a single sample in a study of OX40 agonist ivuxolimab in advanced cancers. Assay used: immunoSEQ multiplex PCR; TCRdb lists only in-frame clones, some missing. The sample yields roughly 80,000 clones, more than 75% seen once. Sequenced here: CD4+ or CD8+ T cells sorted from blood, sampled in a trial of the OX40 agonist ivuxolimab. Receptors were obtained from an adult with an advanced solid tumor such as melanoma, head and neck, liver or kidney cancer.

The J gene is TRBJ2-3, the V gene TRBV19; 7 positions match TRBD1. After removal of 4 bases from V and 4 bases from J, the junction contained 2 bases not matched to a gene. Germline-derived CDR1 and CDR2 are LNHDA and SQIVND (reference sequence). The CDR3 is made up of 13 amino acids. The CDR3 is CASSNRGADTQYF. CDR3 DNA sequence: TGTGCCAGTAGTAACAGGGGCGCAGATACGCAGTATTTT.

The genes are TRBV28 and TRBJ1-2, with 7 bases lining up with TRBD1. J was trimmed by 0 bases and V by 7 bases; bases with no gene match: 8. There are 15 residues in the CDR3. The germline gives CDR1 MDHEN, CDR2 SYDVKM. Written as DNA, the CDR3 is TGTGCCAGCACCCTTCCCGGGACAGCTAACTATGGCTACACCTTC. It yields the protein CASTLPGTANYGYTF.

This chain uses TRBV6-6 with TRBJ1-2; 11 bases are shared with TRBD1. The junction had 8 bases not matched to a gene; V was cut back by 6 bases and J by 8 bases. The CDR3 is 14 amino acids. Looked up from germline, CDR1 is MNHNY and CDR2 is SVGAGI (reference sequence). DNA for the CDR3: TGTGCCAGCAGCATCGGACAGGGGGCAAGAGGCTACACCTTC. It encodes CASSIGQGARGYTF.

The V call is TRBV7-9, the J call TRBJ2-7, with D possibly being TRBD1 (5 bases). Per germline, CDR1 SEHNR and CDR2 FQNEAQ (reference sequence). V shed 1 base and J shed 1 base, with 23 bases lying between them. The length of the CDR3 is 19 residues. This chain's CDR3 is CASSLGVFYQGSKSYEQYF. The CDR3 nucleotides read TGTGCCAGCAGCTTAGGAGTCTTTTATCAGGGAAGTAAGTCCTACGAGCAGTACTTC.

The chain couples TRBV7-9 to TRBJ2-5; D is unclear. The CDR3 length is 14 residues. Per the germline V gene, CDR1 is SEHNR and CDR2 is FQNEAQ (reference sequence). The V end lost 1 base, the J end lost 3 bases, and 9 bases lay between the germline ends. The CDR3 protein is CASSLVYKEETQYF. CDR3 DNA: TGTGCCAGCAGCTTAGTTTACAAAGAAGAGACCCAGTACTTC.

In this sample, this clone turned up once. The chain is built from TRBV5-1 and TRBJ1-5; no clear D gene. Germline CDR1 SGHRS, CDR2 YFSETQ. V shed 4 bases and J shed 2 bases, with 10 bases lying between them. The CDR3 contains 14 residues. CDR3 residues: CASSRDFGNQPQHF. The CDR3 DNA reads TGCGCCAGCAGCAGGGATTTCGGCAATCAGCCCCAGCATTTT.

The genes are TRBV5-4 and TRBJ1-2; a possible D gene is TRBD1 (6 bases). In germline, CDR1 is SGHNT, CDR2 YYREEE (reference sequence). There are 16 residues in the CDR3. The V end was cut by 4 bases, the J end by 0 bases, with 16 bases between. The CDR3 DNA sequence: TGTGCCAGCAGCCCCGGCGGGGCAGGGGCTAACTATGGCTACACCTTC. Translation gives CASSPGGAGANYGYTF.

The chain has TRBV7-3 and TRBJ2-3; the D call may be TRBD1 or TRBD2 (5 bases each). V lost 3 bases and J lost 0, with 13 bases in between. The CDR3 consists of 16 residues. Germline V gives CDR1 SGHTA, CDR2 FQGTGA. This CDR3 reads CASSLSGAHSTDTQYF. CDR3 DNA: TGTGCCAGCAGCTTGTCCGGGGCCCATAGCACAGATACGCAGTATTTT.

The CDR3 DNA follows: TGTGCCAGCTCCCGGGACAGGAATGAAAAACTGTTTTTT. Amino acids: CASSRDRNEKLFF. The V call is TRBV7-2, the J call TRBJ1-4; 8 nucleotides align to TRBD1. In germline, CDR1 is SGHTA, CDR2 FQGNSA. V lost 8 bases, J lost 5 bases, and 4 bases stayed unmatched. This CDR3 spans 13 amino acids.

The V call is TRBV29-1, the J call TRBJ2-1; TRBD2 aligns across 14 bases. The CDR3 has 13 amino acids. Trimming cost V 7 bases and J 7 bases; bases outside gene matches: 3. Germline V lookup: CDR1 SQVTM, CDR2 ANQGSEA. CDR3 DNA sequence: TGCAGCGCCGGACTAGCGGGGGGTAATGAGCAGTTCTTC. Protein product: CSAGLAGGNEQFF.

The rearrangement joins TRBV6-8 to TRBJ2-1; D remains ambiguous. The CDR3 extends over 13 amino acids. CDR1 is MNHGY and CDR2 is SAAAGT in the germline V gene. V was clipped by 6 bases and J by 8 bases, with 14 bases between them. The CDR3 DNA sequence: TGTGCCAGCAGACCTCAGGACGCAGATGAGCAGTTCTTC. Encoded protein: CASRPQDADEQFF.

V is TRBV7-2 and J is TRBJ2-5; 7 bases map to TRBD2. CDR1 is SGHTA and CDR2 is FQGNSA in the germline V gene. V shed 0 bases and J 6 bases; nucleotides not matched to a gene: 7. CDR3 length: 15 amino acids. The CDR3: CASSLAVGGPKTQYF. CDR3 sequence (DNA): TGTGCCAGCAGCTTAGCGGTGGGAGGGCCGAAGACCCAGTACTTC.

The chain uses TRBV5-1 and TRBJ2-7; 7 nucleotides line up with TRBD2. The J segment lost 4 bases and the V segment lost 5 bases, leaving 9 bases of the junction unmatched. The germline CDR1 and CDR2 sequences are SGHRS and YFSETQ. This CDR3 spans 14 amino acids. CDR3 amino acids: CASRAGTTPYEQYF. CDR3 DNA sequence: TGCGCCAGCAGGGCCGGGACTACGCCGTACGAGCAGTACTTC.

The gene calls are TRBV29-1 and TRBJ2-3; TRBD1 or TRBD2 may be the D gene (7 bases each). In germline, CDR1 is SQVTM, CDR2 ANQGSEA. Trimming removed 6 bases from V and 1 base from J, with 17 bases in between. The CDR3 is made up of 15 amino acids. The CDR3 DNA is TGCAGCGTACAGGACCAGGGGGGGGGCACAGATACGCAGTATTTT. Its translation: CSVQDQGGGTDTQYF.

This clone was seen more than once but under ten times. The rearrangement links TRBV5-1 to TRBJ2-3; possibly TRBD2 for D (6 bases). The germline CDR1 and CDR2 sequences are SGHRS and YFSETQ. V was clipped by 4 bases and J by 1 base, with 13 bases between them. The CDR3 is 15 residues long. CDR3 sequence (DNA): TGCGCCAGCAGCCATTCTTCTAGCGGCACAGATACGCAGTATTTT. This sequence encodes CASSHSSSGTDTQYF.

In nucleotides, the CDR3 is TGTGCCAGCAGTCCTCTGGACAGAGATCAGCCCCAGCATTTT. Residues: CASSPLDRDQPQHF. The V call is TRBV27, the J call TRBJ1-5, with D perhaps matching TRBD1 (6 bases). The V gene lost 5 bases and the J gene lost 5 bases, with 13 bases spanning the gap. Germline V gene data show CDR1 as MNHEY and CDR2 as SMNVEV (reference sequence). The CDR3 has 14 residues.

This clone was recorded once. The J gene is TRBJ1-5, the V gene TRBV5-1, with 8 bases aligning to TRBD1. V dropped 3 bases and J dropped 5; count of bases not matched to a gene: 4. This CDR3 is built from 14 residues. Germline V gives CDR1 SGHRS, CDR2 YFSETQ. CDR3 residues: CASSSGQGDQPQHF. The DNA for the CDR3 is TGCGCCAGCAGCTCCGGACAGGGTGATCAGCCCCAGCATTTT.

This chain joins TRBV6-5 and TRBJ1-4; weak D call: TRBD1 (5 bases). The CDR3 contains 13 residues. CDR1 and CDR2 (germline): MNHEY, SVGAGI. V was shortened by 10 bases and J by 4 bases, with 13 bases between the two germline ends. DNA for the CDR3: TGTGCCACTGGCCGGGACTTTAATGAAAAACTGTTTTTT. Residues: CATGRDFNEKLFF.

The chain employs TRBV28 and TRBJ2-5; 8 nucleotides match TRBD2. The CDR3 is made up of 17 amino acids. V gave up 7 bases and J gave up 1 base; unmatched junction bases: 14. CDR1 and CDR2 (germline): MDHEN, SYDVKM. For the CDR3, the DNA is TGTGCCAGCAACCCAAACCGCGGGGGGAGCCGCCAAGAGACCCAGTACTTC. Translating gives CASNPNRGGSRQETQYF.

This clone came up a few times. This chain connects TRBV28 to TRBJ1-4; no clear D gene. This CDR3 spans 16 amino acids. V shed 5 bases and J shed 3 bases, with 16 bases lying between them. Germline V gene data show CDR1 as MDHEN and CDR2 as SYDVKM. CDR3 residues: CASSERVPGANEKLFF. CDR3 sequence (DNA): TGTGCCAGCAGTGAGAGAGTTCCGGGTGCTAATGAAAAACTGTTTTTT. Full variable domain (outside the CDR3, taken from reference TRBV28 and TRBJ1-4): DVKVTQSSRYLVKRTGEKVFLECVQDMDHENMFWYRQDPGLGLRLIYFSYDVKMKEKGDIPEGYSVSREKKERFSLILESASTNQTSMYLCASSERVPGANEKLFFGSGTQLSVL.

V usage is TRBV19 and J usage is TRBJ2-3; 8 bases are a match to TRBD2. Germline values: CDR1 LNHDA, CDR2 SQIVND (reference sequence). The trim removed 10 bases at V and 1 base at J, leaving 7 bases unmatched. The CDR3 is 14 amino acids. This chain's CDR3 is CATERESGTDTQYF. The CDR3 bases are TGTGCCACAGAGCGGGAGAGTGGCACAGATACGCAGTATTTT.

This clone was detected only once. V gene TRBV7-3 combines with J gene TRBJ2-3; 8 bases are a match to TRBD1. The CDR3 spans 15 residues. Per germline, CDR1 SGHTA and CDR2 FQGTGA. V gave up 6 bases and J gave up 4 bases; unmatched junction bases: 9. CDR3 sequence reads: CASSFGQGRPDTQYF. CDR3 sequence (DNA): TGTGCCAGCAGTTTCGGACAGGGTAGGCCAGATACGCAGTATTTT.

The rearrangement joins TRBV4-3 to TRBJ2-2; D is perhaps TRBD2 (5 bases). The V and J ends lost 3 bases and 3 bases respectively, with 8 bases between them. The CDR3 length is 14 residues. The germline V gene encodes CDR1 LGHNA and CDR2 YSLEER. CDR3 in DNA: TGCGCCAGCAGCCACGGGGTCGACACCGGGGAGCTGTTTTTT. Translating it yields CASSHGVDTGELFF.

The rearrangement links TRBV6-6 to TRBJ1-3; no definite D call. V was pared by 4 bases and J by 0 bases, with 7 bases between. Germline V gene sequence: CDR1 MNHNY, CDR2 SVGAGI (reference sequence). This CDR3 is built from 14 residues. CDR3 in amino acids: CASSWGISGNTIYF. In DNA form, the CDR3 reads TGTGCCAGCAGTTGGGGAATCTCTGGAAACACCATATATTTT.

This sequence joins TRBV6-5 and TRBJ2-1, with a weak D call TRBD1 (6 bases). The CDR3 runs to 14 residues. V was shortened by 0 bases and J by 8 bases, with 11 bases between the two germline ends. CDR1 and CDR2 (germline): MNHEY, SVGAGI. CDR3 in amino acids: CASSYSAQGDEQFF. The CDR3 bases are TGTGCCAGCAGTTACTCGGCACAGGGCGATGAGCAGTTCTTC.

This clone was recorded a few times. The chain couples TRBV19 to TRBJ1-1; 11 positions match TRBD1. Germline V CDR1 and CDR2: LNHDA, SQIVND (reference sequence). CDR3 length: 17 residues. Losses at the gene ends were 4 bases for V and 0 bases for J; bases not matched to a gene: 7. The CDR3 reads CASSTRDRGFMNTEAFF. Written as DNA, the CDR3 is TGTGCCAGTAGTACCCGGGACAGGGGGTTTATGAACACTGAAGCTTTCTTT.